This record covers a single T cell receptor (beta chain). Its cognate antigen is unknown. Its ends do not fully match the called genes, so a read error is possible. TCRdb analysed the reads with MiXCR anew, one entry per CDR3 protein. The top ten clones hold roughly 13% of a sample with roughly 920,000 distinct CDR3 sequences, roughly 30% of them seen once. From germline, CDR1 is MGHRA and CDR2 YSYEKL. The CDR3 has 15 amino acids. The data stem from a study of T cell repertoires in cytomegalovirus infection. The wider study: HLA-B-restricted CMV epitopes that are well studied, plus recently identified HLA-C-restricted ones, were used by the study.

The receptor's source is a human donor in good health (CMV status not recorded). Some clones in this sample may be carry-over from other donors' samples. The sample was cultured CD8+ T cells from PBMCs, taken from culture after CMV antigen stimulation. The V and J genes are TRBV4-1 and TRBJ2-3; 7 bases are shared with TRBD2. The CDR3 protein is CASSQTGGRADTQYF. CDR3 DNA sequence: TGTGCCAGCAGCCAAACGGGGGGAAGGGCAGATACGCAGTATTTT.